This T cell receptor (beta chain) was obtained from a study of cytomegalovirus exposure and HLA in healthy donors. Study-level information: Genetic ancestry analysis placed around four fifths of the approximately 390 donors that were genotyped in the Caucasian-associated cluster. Broader study findings: Cytomegalovirus-associated status was assigned to around 160 TCR beta chains. Among TCR sequences, most were rare, though some public TCRs appeared in many donors.

Germline V gene sequence: CDR1 MGHDK, CDR2 SYGVNS. The CDR3 runs to 12 residues. V gave up 7 bases and J gave up 5 bases, with 11 bases separating them. In the case of this clone: As yet, its antigen is unknown.

Primers for the PCR totalled 60 Vbeta and 13 Jbeta. Only in-frame clones appear in the TCRdb table, and some are missing; sequencing was by immunoSEQ multiplex PCR. The sample consists of 100,000 to 150,000 clones, about three quarters of them appearing once. No record was made of this donor's CMV serostatus. The sample taken for sequencing was PBMCs. The receptor comes from a human donor in good health. The rearrangement links TRBV25-1 to TRBJ1-2; D ambiguous. The CDR3 DNA reads TGTGCCAGCACTGCGGTTGGGTATGGCTACACCTTC. It specifies CASTAVGYGYTF.